A single sample gave rise to the 14 T cell receptor beta chains below, sequenced in a study of beta chain features in type 1 diabetes. Expressed TCRB transcripts got sequenced, as all isolated RNA was reverse transcribed. Libraries were prepared by immunoSEQ multiplex PCR; TCRdb keeps only in-frame clonotypes and omits some of them. Among 200,000 to 250,000 clones listed, around 10% were seen once. Sequencing was done on a sample of naive CD4+ T cells from blood. The source of these receptors is a woman aged 18-30 years in good health.

The chain recombines TRBV6-1 with TRBJ1-2; TRBD1 is a possible D gene (6 bases). The CDR3 is 15 amino acids. Germline V lookup: CDR1 MNHNS, CDR2 SASEGT. The V end was cut by 5 bases, the J end by 8 bases, with 21 bases between. Here the CDR3 DNA reads TGTGCCAGCAGTTCGGATCCTTCACAGGGTGGAGGCTACACCTTC. Its protein is CASSSDPSQGGGYTF.

The V call is TRBV5-4, the J call TRBJ2-7, with a tentative D call TRBD2 (6 bases). Deletions cut 0 bases from V and 6 bases from J, with 16 bases between. Per germline, CDR1 SGHNT and CDR2 YYREEE (reference sequence). The CDR3 loop spans 15 amino acids. Here the CDR3 reads CASSLAKSGGTEQYF. CDR3 DNA: TGTGCCAGCAGCTTGGCCAAATCAGGAGGGACCGAGCAGTACTTC.

This CDR3 is CASSPQRSYGSGGYTF. As DNA, the CDR3 is TGTGCCAGCAGCCCTCAACGGTCCTACGGGTCTGGTGGCTACACCTTC. The genes are TRBV27 and TRBJ1-2, with D unresolved. CDR1 is MNHEY and CDR2 is SMNVEV in the germline V gene (reference sequence). This CDR3 region has 16 residues. V was cut by 6 bases and J by 7 bases, with 24 bases left in between.

The chain carries TRBV18 and TRBJ2-7; a possible D gene is TRBD1 (5 bases). The V and J ends lost 3 bases and 4 bases respectively, with 13 bases between them. CDR1 KGHSH and CDR2 LQKENI come from the germline V gene. The CDR3 consists of 14 residues. The CDR3 DNA reads TGTGCCAGCTCACCTGCAAGGGGCCAATACGAGCAGTACTTC. Its translation is CASSPARGQYEQYF.

This clone was seen a few times. This chain links TRBV5-8 with TRBJ1-2; D unclear. V dropped 0 bases and J dropped 8 bases, with 11 bases sitting between them. This CDR3 has 13 residues. Germline assignment: CDR1 SGHTS and CDR2 YDEGEE. Here the CDR3 reads CASSLARGMGYTF. The CDR3 bases are TGTGCCAGCAGCTTGGCCCGAGGAATGGGCTACACCTTC.

The gene calls are TRBV2 and TRBJ1-3, with unresolved D. This CDR3 is built from 16 residues. Germline values: CDR1 SNHLY, CDR2 FYNNEI. Trimming removed 7 bases from V and 0 bases from J, with 16 bases in between. The CDR3 spells CASKGGSTYSGNTIYF. CDR3 bases: TGTGCCAGCAAGGGAGGCAGTACCTACTCTGGAAACACCATATATTTT.

On this clone itself: The CDR3 carries no conserved terminal phenylalanine or tryptophan, so it likely arises from a read error. The DNA is left out, because the CDR3 cannot be placed on it with certainty; the CDR3 is given as TCRdb lists it. J is TRBJ1-1 and V is TRBV5-1; the tabulated D call, TRBD1, remains unverified against the DNA. The CDR3 length is 15 residues, termini included. Germline lookup yields CDR1 SGHRS and CDR2 YFSETQ. CDR3 amino acids: CASSLTGKGDTEASI.

The rearrangement joins TRBV28 to TRBJ2-2; D perhaps matches TRBD2 (5 bases). Germline V gives CDR1 MDHEN, CDR2 SYDVKM. Trimming pared 2 bases from V and 4 bases from J, leaving 11 bases between. The CDR3 loop spans 15 amino acids. The CDR3 region has the DNA TGTGCCAGCAGTTTACTAGCCTCGGGCACCGGGGAGCTGTTTTTT. It specifies CASSLLASGTGELFF.

This clone was recorded a few times. The chain's CDR3 is CASSAQAAGYTF. CDR3 DNA: TGTGCCAGCAGCGCCCAAGCCGCTGGCTACACCTTC. The rearrangement links TRBV7-9 to TRBJ1-2; D is unresolved. The CDR3 consists of 12 residues. Germline loops: CDR1 SEHNR, CDR2 FQNEAQ (reference sequence). V dropped 5 bases and J dropped 7 bases, with 11 bases sitting between them.

This clone has just a few counts. The chain has TRBV29-1 and TRBJ2-5, with 8 bases identical to TRBD1. With V trimmed by 7 bases and J by 4 bases, 2 bases remained unmatched. CDR3 size: 11 residues. Germline V CDR1 and CDR2: SQVTM, ANQGSEA. CDR3 nucleotide sequence: TGCAGCGAACAGGGGGGAGAGACCCAGTACTTC. This encodes CSEQGGETQYF.

This clone appeared a few times. The genes are TRBV5-4 and TRBJ1-1; TRBD1 aligns across 9 bases. Germline CDR1 SGHNT, CDR2 YYREEE (reference sequence). V gave up 4 bases and J gave up 3 bases; unmatched junction bases: 1. There are 13 residues in the CDR3. The CDR3 region has the DNA TGTGCCAGCAGCCGGGACAGGGACACTGAAGCTTTCTTT. Protein sequence: CASSRDRDTEAFF.

This clone was seen a handful of times. The rearrangement joins TRBV4-1 to TRBJ2-2, with TRBD2 matching 8 bases. J was trimmed by 6 bases and V by 1 base; bases with no gene match: 4. Germline V gene lookup returns CDR1 MGHRA and CDR2 YSYEKL. The CDR3 runs 15 residues. DNA of the CDR3: TGCGCCAGCAGCCAAGTGGGCGGGAGGTCCGGGGAGCTGTTTTTT. This translates into CASSQVGGRSGELFF.

The genes are TRBV30 and TRBJ1-1; TRBD1 matches 8 bases. The CDR3 loop spans 13 amino acids. Germline values: CDR1 GTSNPN, CDR2 SVGIG (reference sequence). V was clipped by 0 bases and J by 8 bases; unmatched bases: 5. The CDR3 sequence: CAWSVAGGGEAFF. CDR3 DNA: TGTGCCTGGAGTGTGGCAGGGGGCGGAGAAGCTTTCTTT. The full variable domain, rest sourced from reference TRBV30 and TRBJ1-1, is SQTIHQWPATLVQPVGSPLSLECTVEGTSNPNLYWYRQAAGRGLQLLFYSVGIGQISSEVPQNLSASRPQDRQFILSSKKLLLSDSGFYLCAWSVAGGGEAFFGQGTRLTVV.

This clone was seen a few times. J is TRBJ2-3 and V is TRBV7-9, with TRBD1 matching over 9 bases. The germline V gene has CDR1 SEHNR and CDR2 FQNEAQ (reference sequence). This CDR3 has 14 amino acids. The junction had 5 bases not matched to a gene; V was cut back by 8 bases and J by 2 bases. The CDR3 sequence: CASGRTGATDTQYF. The CDR3 nucleotides are TGTGCCAGCGGTAGGACAGGGGCCACAGATACGCAGTATTTT.